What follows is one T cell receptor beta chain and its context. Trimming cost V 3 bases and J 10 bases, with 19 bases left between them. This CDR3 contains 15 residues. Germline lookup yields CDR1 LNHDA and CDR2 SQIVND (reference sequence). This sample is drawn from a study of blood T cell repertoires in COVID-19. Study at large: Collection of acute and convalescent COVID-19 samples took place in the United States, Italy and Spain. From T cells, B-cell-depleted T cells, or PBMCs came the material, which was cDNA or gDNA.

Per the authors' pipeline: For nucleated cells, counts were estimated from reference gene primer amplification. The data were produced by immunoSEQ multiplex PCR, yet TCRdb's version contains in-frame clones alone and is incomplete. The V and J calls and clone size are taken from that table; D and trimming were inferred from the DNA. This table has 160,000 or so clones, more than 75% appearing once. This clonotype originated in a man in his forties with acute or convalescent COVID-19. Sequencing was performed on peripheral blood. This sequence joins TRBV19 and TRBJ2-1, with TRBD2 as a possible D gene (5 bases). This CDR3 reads CASSIEAGIQGEQFF. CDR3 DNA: TGTGCCAGTAGTATCGAGGCCGGGATCCAAGGGGAGCAGTTCTTC.